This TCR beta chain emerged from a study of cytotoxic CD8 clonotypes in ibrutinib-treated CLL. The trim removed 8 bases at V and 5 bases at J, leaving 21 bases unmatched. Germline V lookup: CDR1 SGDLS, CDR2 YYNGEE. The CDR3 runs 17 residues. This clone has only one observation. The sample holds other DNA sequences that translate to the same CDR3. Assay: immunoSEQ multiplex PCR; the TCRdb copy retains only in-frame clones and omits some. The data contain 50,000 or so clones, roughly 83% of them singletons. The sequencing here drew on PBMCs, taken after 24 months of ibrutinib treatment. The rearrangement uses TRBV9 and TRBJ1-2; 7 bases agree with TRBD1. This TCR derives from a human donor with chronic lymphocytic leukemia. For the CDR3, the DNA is TGTGCCAGTAGCCCTCGACAGGGCATAACGGGTCCTTATGGCTACACCTTC. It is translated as CASSPRQGITGPYGYTF.